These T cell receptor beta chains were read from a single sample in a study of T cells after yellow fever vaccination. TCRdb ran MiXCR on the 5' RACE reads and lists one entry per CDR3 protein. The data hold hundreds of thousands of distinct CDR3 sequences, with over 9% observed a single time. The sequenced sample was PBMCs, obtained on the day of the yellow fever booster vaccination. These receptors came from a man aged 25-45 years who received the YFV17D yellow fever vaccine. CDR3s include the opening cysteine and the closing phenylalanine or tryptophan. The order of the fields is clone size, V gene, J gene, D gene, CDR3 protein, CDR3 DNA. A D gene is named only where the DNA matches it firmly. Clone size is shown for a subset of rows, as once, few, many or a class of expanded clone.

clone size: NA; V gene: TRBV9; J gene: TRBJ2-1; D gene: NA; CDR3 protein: CASPEGPPNEQFF; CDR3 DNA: TGTGCCAGCCCCGAGGGGCCCCCCAATGAGCAGTTCTTC
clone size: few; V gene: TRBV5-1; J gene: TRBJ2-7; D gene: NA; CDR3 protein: CASSLYAFDYEQYF; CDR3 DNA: TGCGCCAGCAGCTTGTATGCCTTCGACTACGAGCAGTACTTC
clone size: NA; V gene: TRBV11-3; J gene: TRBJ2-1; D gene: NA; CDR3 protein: CASSGVHNEQFF; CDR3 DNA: TGTGCCAGCAGCGGCGTGCACAATGAGCAGTTCTTC
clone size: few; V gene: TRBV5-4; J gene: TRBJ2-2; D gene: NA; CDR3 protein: CASSLGGAYSTGELFF; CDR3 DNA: TGTGCCAGCAGCTTGGGGGGGGCTTATTCCACCGGGGAGCTGTTTTTT
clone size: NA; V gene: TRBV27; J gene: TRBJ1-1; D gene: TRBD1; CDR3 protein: CASSPQTGGTEAFF; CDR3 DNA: TGTGCCAGCAGTCCTCAGACAGGGGGCACTGAAGCTTTCTTT
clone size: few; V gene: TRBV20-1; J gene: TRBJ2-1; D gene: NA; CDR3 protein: CSARDGGLNEQFF; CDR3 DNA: TGCAGTGCTAGAGATGGGGGGTTGAATGAGCAGTTCTTC
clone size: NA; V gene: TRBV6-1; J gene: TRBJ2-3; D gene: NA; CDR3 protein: CASSPLRDVPSTDTQYF; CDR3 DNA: TGTGCCAGCAGTCCCCTCCGGGACGTACCTAGCACAGATACGCAGTATTTT
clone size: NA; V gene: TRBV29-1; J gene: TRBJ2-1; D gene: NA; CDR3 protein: CSTVGGLNEQFF; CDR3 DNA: TGCAGCACGGTAGGGGGGTTAAATGAGCAGTTCTTC
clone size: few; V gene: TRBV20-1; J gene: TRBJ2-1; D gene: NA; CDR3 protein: CSATGNSYNEQFF; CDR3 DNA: TGCAGTGCTACCGGGAACTCCTACAATGAGCAGTTCTTC
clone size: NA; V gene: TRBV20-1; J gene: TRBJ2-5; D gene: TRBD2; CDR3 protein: CSASRRGGGQETQYF; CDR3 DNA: TGCAGTGCTAGTCGGAGGGGCGGGGGACAAGAGACCCAGTACTTC
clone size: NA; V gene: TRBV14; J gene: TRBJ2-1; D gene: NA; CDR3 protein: CASSPARTGLNEQFF; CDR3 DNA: TGTGCCAGCAGCCCCGCCCGGACAGGACTAAATGAGCAGTTCTTC
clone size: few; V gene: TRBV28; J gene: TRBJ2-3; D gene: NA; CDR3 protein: CASMEDTQYF; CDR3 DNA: TGTGCCAGCATGGAAGATACGCAGTATTTT
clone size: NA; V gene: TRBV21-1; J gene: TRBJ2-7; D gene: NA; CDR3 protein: CASSKRVPTGARCDEQYF; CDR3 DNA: TGTGCCAGCAGCAAAAGGGTTCCTACAGGGGCGAGGTGCGACGAGCAGTACTTC
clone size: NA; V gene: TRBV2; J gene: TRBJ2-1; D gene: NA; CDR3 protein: CASSDHQVVSESSYNEQFF; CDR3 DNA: TGTGCCAGCAGTGACCACCAGGTCGTTAGCGAGAGCTCCTACAATGAGCAGTTCTTC
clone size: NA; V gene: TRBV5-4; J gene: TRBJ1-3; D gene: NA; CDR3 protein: CASSLGRGAPGNTIYF; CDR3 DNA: TGTGCCAGCAGCTTGGGCCGGGGGGCGCCCGGAAACACCATATATTTT
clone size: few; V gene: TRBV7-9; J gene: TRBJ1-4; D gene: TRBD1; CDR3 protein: CASSRLPGQTNEKLFF; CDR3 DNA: TGTGCCAGCAGCCGACTGCCGGGACAGACAAATGAAAAACTGTTTTTT
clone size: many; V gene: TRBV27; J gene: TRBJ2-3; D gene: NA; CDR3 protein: CASSRGDTQYF; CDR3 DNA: TGTGCCAGCAGTCGAGGGGATACGCAGTATTTT
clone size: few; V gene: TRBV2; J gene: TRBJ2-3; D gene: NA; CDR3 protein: CASSERADTQYF; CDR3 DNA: TGTGCCAGCAGTGAAAGAGCAGATACGCAGTATTTT
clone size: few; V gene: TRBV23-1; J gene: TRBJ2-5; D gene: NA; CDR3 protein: CASSQSRTRETQYF; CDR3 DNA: TGCGCCAGCAGTCAATCCCGGACGCGGGAGACCCAGTACTTC
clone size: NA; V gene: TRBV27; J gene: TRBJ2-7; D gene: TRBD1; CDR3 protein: CASNTGETPPYEQYF; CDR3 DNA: TGTGCCAGCAACACAGGGGAAACCCCTCCCTACGAGCAGTACTTC
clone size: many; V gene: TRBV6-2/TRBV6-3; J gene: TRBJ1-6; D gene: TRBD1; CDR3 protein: CASSRTAGGPIWGYDSPLHF; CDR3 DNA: TGTGCCAGCAGCCGGACCGCAGGGGGGCCTATATGGGGTTATGATTCACCCCTCCACTTT
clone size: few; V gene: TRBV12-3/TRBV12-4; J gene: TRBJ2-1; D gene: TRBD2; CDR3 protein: CASSQGGTSRDEQFF; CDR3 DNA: TGTGCCAGCAGCCAAGGCGGGACTAGCCGCGATGAGCAGTTCTTC
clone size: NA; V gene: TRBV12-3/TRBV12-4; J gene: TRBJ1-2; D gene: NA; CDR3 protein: CASSWGSGPDYGYTF; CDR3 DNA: TGTGCCAGCAGTTGGGGGTCGGGACCGGACTATGGCTACACCTTC
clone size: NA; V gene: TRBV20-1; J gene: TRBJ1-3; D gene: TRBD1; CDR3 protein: CSAYYPTGKAGNTIYF; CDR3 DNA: TGCAGTGCTTACTACCCGACAGGGAAGGCTGGAAACACCATATATTTT
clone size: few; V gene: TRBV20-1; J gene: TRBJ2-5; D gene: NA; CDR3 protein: CSAPPRRGQETQYF; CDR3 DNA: TGCAGTGCCCCCCCCCGGAGGGGACAAGAGACCCAGTACTTC
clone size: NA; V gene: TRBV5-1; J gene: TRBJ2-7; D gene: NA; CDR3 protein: CASSSVGRGSYEQYF; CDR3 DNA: TGCGCCAGCAGCTCCGTTGGGCGGGGTTCCTACGAGCAGTACTTC
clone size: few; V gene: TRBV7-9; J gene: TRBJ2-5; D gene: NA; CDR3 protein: CASSLAVLEETQYF; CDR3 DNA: TGTGCCAGCAGCTTAGCGGTACTAGAAGAGACCCAGTACTTC
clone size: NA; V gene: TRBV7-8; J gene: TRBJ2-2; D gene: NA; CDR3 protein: CASSQGRQPGELFF; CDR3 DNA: TGTGCCAGCAGCCAGGGAAGGCAACCCGGGGAGCTGTTTTTT
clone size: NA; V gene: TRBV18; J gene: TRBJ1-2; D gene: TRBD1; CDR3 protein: CASSTGYDYGYTF; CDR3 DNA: TGTGCCAGCTCGACAGGGTACGACTATGGCTACACCTTC
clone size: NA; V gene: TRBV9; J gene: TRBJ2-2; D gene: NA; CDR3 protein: CASSVVSGTGELFF; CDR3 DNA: TGTGCCAGCAGCGTAGTAAGCGGGACCGGGGAGCTGTTTTTT
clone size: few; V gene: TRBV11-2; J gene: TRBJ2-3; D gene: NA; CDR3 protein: CASSLDPPLQARDTQYF; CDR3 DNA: TGTGCCAGCAGCTTAGACCCCCCCCTTCAGGCCCGAGATACGCAGTATTTT
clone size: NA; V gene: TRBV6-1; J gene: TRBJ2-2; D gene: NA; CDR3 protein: CASSQPGRGTGELFF; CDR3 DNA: TGTGCCAGCAGTCAGCCGGGACGGGGAACCGGGGAGCTGTTTTTT
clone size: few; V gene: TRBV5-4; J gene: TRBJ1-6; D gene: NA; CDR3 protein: CASSSGSQGDSPLHF; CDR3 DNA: TGTGCCAGCAGCTCTGGGTCGCAGGGTGATTCACCCCTCCACTTT
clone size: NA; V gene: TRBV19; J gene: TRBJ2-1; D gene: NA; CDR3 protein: CASSIVVPSVQFF; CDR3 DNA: TGTGCCAGTAGTATAGTAGTCCCATCGGTGCAGTTCTTC
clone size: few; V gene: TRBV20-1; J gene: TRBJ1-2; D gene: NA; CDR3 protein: CSARATDNYGYTF; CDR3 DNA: TGCAGTGCTAGAGCTACAGATAACTATGGCTACACCTTC
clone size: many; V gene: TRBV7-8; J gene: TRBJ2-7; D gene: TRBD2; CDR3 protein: CASSLAPSGFSYEQYF; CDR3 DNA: TGTGCCAGCAGCTTAGCACCTAGCGGGTTCTCCTACGAGCAGTACTTC
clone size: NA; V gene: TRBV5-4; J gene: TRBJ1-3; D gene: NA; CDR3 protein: CASSLAGGYGNTIYF; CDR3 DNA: TGTGCCAGCAGCTTGGCCGGGGGATACGGAAACACCATATATTTT
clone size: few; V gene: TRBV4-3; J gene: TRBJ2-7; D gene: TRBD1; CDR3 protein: CASSQGEPGTGGYEQYF; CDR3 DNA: TGCGCCAGCAGCCAAGGGGAACCCGGGACAGGGGGATACGAGCAGTACTTC
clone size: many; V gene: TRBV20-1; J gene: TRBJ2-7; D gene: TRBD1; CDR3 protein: CSARDYGQANYEQYF; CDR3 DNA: TGCAGTGCTAGAGATTACGGACAGGCTAACTACGAGCAGTACTTC
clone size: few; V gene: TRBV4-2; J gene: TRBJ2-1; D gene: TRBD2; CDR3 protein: CASSRIAGEGWNEQFF; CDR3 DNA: TGTGCCAGCAGCCGGATTGCGGGAGAGGGTTGGAATGAGCAGTTCTTC
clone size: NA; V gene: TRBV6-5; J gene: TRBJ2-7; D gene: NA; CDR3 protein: CASFSGSYEQYF; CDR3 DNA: TGTGCCAGCTTCTCAGGGTCCTACGAGCAGTACTTC
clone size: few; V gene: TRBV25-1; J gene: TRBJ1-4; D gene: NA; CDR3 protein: CASSEGRVTKKLFF; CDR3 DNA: TGTGCCAGCAGTGAGGGAAGGGTCACGAAAAAACTGTTTTTT
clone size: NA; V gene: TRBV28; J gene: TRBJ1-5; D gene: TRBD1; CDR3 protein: CATIPGQGYQPQHF; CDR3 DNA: TGTGCCACCATACCGGGACAGGGATACCAGCCCCAGCATTTT
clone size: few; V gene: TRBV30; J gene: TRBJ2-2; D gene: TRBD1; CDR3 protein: CAGQGDSTGELFF; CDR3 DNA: TGTGCCGGCCAGGGGGATTCCACCGGGGAGCTGTTTTTT
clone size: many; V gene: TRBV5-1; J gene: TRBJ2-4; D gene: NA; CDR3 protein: CASSPPGGIAKNIQYF; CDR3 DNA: TGCGCCAGCAGTCCTCCAGGGGGGATAGCCAAAAACATTCAGTACTTC
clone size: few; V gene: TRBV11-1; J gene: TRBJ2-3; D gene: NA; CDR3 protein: CACRQRDFTDTQYF; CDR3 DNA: TGTGCCTGCAGGCAGAGGGACTTCACAGATACGCAGTATTTT
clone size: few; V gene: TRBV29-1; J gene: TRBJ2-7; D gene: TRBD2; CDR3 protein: CSVEEGREGYEQYF; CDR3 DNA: TGCAGCGTTGAGGAGGGGCGGGAGGGCTACGAGCAGTACTTC
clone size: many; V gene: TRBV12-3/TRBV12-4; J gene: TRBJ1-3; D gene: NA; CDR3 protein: CASSFQGGNTIYF; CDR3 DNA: TGTGCCAGCAGTTTCCAGGGTGGAAACACCATATATTTT
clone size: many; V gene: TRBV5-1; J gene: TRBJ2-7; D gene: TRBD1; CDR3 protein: CASRPPGQGPYEQYF; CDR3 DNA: TGCGCCAGCAGGCCTCCGGGACAGGGTCCTTACGAGCAGTACTTC
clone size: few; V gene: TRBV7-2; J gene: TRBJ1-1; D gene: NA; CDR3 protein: CASSRTLGNTEAFF; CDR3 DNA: TGTGCCAGCAGCCGTACCCTAGGGAACACTGAAGCTTTCTTT
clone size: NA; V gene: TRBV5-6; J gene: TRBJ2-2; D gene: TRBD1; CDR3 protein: CASSWTGVHGELFF; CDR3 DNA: TGTGCCAGCAGCTGGACAGGGGTCCACGGGGAGCTGTTTTTT
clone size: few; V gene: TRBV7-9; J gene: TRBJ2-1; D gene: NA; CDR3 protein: CASSAETEALGREQFF; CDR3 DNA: TGTGCCAGCAGCGCCGAGACGGAGGCCCTCGGACGTGAGCAGTTCTTC
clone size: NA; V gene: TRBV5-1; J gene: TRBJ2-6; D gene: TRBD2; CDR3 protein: CASSGGTSGSYGANVLTF; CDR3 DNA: TGCGCCAGCAGCGGAGGGACTAGCGGGAGCTATGGGGCCAACGTCCTGACTTTC
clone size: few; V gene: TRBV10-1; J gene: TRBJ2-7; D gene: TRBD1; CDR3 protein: CASSLDRAVTEQYF; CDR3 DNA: TGCGCCAGCAGCCTCGACAGGGCGGTCACCGAGCAGTACTTC
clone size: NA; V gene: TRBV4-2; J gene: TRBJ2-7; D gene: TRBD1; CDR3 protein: CASSQGDSYEQYF; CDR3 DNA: TGTGCCAGCAGCCAAGGGGACAGCTACGAGCAGTACTTC
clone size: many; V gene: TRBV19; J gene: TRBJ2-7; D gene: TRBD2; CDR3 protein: CASSIRTSGSMREQYF; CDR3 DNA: TGTGCCAGTAGTATTCGGACTAGCGGGAGTATGCGCGAGCAGTACTTC
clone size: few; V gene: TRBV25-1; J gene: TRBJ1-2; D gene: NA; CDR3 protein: CASSDESGGYTF; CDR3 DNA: TGTGCCAGCAGTGATGAATCCGGTGGCTACACCTTC
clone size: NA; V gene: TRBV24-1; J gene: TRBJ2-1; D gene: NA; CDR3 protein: CAIRGNRADNEQFF; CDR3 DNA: TGTGCCATCCGAGGGAACAGGGCGGACAATGAGCAGTTCTTC
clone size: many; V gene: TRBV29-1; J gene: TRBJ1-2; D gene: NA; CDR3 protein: CSVGSSTGNYGYTF; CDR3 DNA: TGCAGCGTTGGATCCTCGACAGGCAACTATGGCTACACCTTC
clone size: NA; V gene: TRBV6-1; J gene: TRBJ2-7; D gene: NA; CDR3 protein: CASKSVSSYEQYF; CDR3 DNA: TGTGCCAGCAAAAGCGTAAGCTCCTACGAGCAGTACTTC